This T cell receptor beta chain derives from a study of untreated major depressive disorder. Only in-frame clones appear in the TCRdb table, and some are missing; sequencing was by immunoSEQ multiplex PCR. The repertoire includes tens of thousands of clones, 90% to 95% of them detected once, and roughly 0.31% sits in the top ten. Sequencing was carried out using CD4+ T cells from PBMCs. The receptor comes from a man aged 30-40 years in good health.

CDR3 region: CSVENYRTGIYGYTF. The CDR3 DNA follows: TGCAGCGTTGAAAATTATCGGACAGGGATCTATGGCTACACCTTC. This rearrangement joins TRBV29-1 to TRBJ1-2; 8 bases fit TRBD1. V was clipped by 2 bases and J by 4 bases; unmatched bases: 9. The CDR3 is 15 residues long. CDR1 and CDR2 from the germline V gene are SQVTM and ANQGSEA.